The 8 T cell receptor beta chains presented below share a single source sample, sequenced in a study of T cells in Graves' hyperthyroidism and ophthalmopathy. The source material, RNA transcripts, was used to amplify TCR beta CDR3 regions. First-round RT-PCR of the TCR CDR3 relied on the HTBI primer set. One entry per CDR3 protein, called by TCRdb with MiXCR from the multiplex PCR reads. The sample holds 500,000 to 650,000 distinct CDR3 sequences, approximately 15% seen once. The sample comprised blood. All receptors derive from a woman between 40 and 55 years old with Graves' hyperthyroidism.

This clonotype was detected many times. The junction shows a germline mismatch at one end, possibly a read error. The chain couples TRBV3-1 to TRBJ1-1; D gene unclear. The CDR3 is 14 residues long. The germline CDR1 and CDR2 sequences are LGHDT and YNNKEL (reference sequence). CDR3 nucleotides: TGTGCCAGCAGTCAAGGGTTGGTGAACACTGAAGCTTTCTTT. Amino acid sequence: CASSQGLVNTEAFF.

This clonotype was found many times. The rearrangement uses TRBV11-2 and TRBJ1-1; D unclear. Germline V gene lookup returns CDR1 SGHAT and CDR2 FQNNGV. The CDR3 spans 14 residues. V was clipped by 5 bases and J by 8 bases, with 18 bases between them. CDR3 amino acids: CASSNMDPRGEAFF. In DNA form, the CDR3 reads TGTGCCAGCAGCAATATGGACCCACGGGGAGAAGCTTTCTTT. The full variable domain, in which reference TRBV11-2 and TRBJ1-1 provide the parts outside the CDR3, is EAGVAQSPRYKIIEKRQSVAFWCNPISGHATLYWYQQILGQGPKLLIQFQNNGVVDDSQLPKDRFSAERLKGVDSTLKIQPAKLEDSAVYLCASSNMDPRGEAFFGQGTRLTVV.

This clonotype was observed many times. This chain joins TRBV30 and TRBJ1-2; the match to TRBD1 covers 9 bases. V lost 7 bases to trimming and J lost 4 bases; unmatched junction nucleotides: 7. Germline CDR1 GTSNPN, CDR2 SVGIG (reference sequence). This CDR3 is built from 13 residues. Here the CDR3 reads CASVPGQGYGYTF. Here the CDR3 DNA reads TGTGCCTCGGTCCCGGGACAGGGCTATGGCTACACCTTC.

The V and J genes are TRBV20-1 and TRBJ1-4, with a tentative D call TRBD1 (5 bases). Trimming removed 3 bases from V and 1 base from J, with 9 bases in between. Looked up from germline, CDR1 is DFQATT and CDR2 is SNEGSKA (reference sequence). The CDR3 sequence is 14 residues long. CDR3 in amino acids: CSARGGETNEKLFF. The CDR3 region has the DNA TGCAGTGCTAGGGGGGGGGAAACTAATGAAAAACTGTTTTTT.

V and J are TRBV28 and TRBJ1-1, with 8 bases identical to TRBD1. Germline trimming cut 6 bases from V and 1 base from J; bases unmatched to any gene: 7. In germline, CDR1 is MDHEN, CDR2 SYDVKM. CDR3 length: 15 amino acids. The CDR3 region is CASRQNRGKNTEAFF. The CDR3 DNA follows: TGTGCCAGCAGACAGAACAGGGGGAAGAACACTGAAGCTTTCTTT.

This clonotype has a count of ten or more. The J gene is TRBJ1-1, the V gene TRBV3-1; the D gene is possibly TRBD1 (5 bases). CDR3 length: 14 amino acids. Germline V gene sequence: CDR1 LGHDT, CDR2 YNNKEL (reference sequence). Trimming pared 3 bases from V and 6 bases from J, leaving 14 bases between. CDR3: CASSQGTLKAEAFF. As DNA, the CDR3 is TGTGCCAGCAGCCAGGGGACGTTAAAGGCTGAAGCTTTCTTT.

This chain joins TRBV28 and TRBJ2-1; 8 nucleotides agree with TRBD1. The CDR3 covers 15 residues. CDR1 and CDR2 (germline): MDHEN, SYDVKM. V shed 5 bases, J shed 9 bases, and the junction held 12 bases outside the gene matches. This CDR3 is CASSTTGGRQGEQFF. CDR3 DNA sequence: TGTGCCAGCAGTACCACAGGGGGGCGGCAGGGTGAGCAGTTCTTC. Supplemented by reference TRBV28 and TRBJ2-1, the full variable domain reads DVKVTQSSRYLVKRTGEKVFLECVQDMDHENMFWYRQDPGLGLRLIYFSYDVKMKEKGDIPEGYSVSREKKERFSLILESASTNQTSMYLCASSTTGGRQGEQFFGPGTRLTVL.

This clonotype was recorded at least ten times. This chain connects TRBV5-1 to TRBJ2-3, with 10 nucleotides matching TRBD1. V trimming: 4 bases; J trimming: 2 bases; junction bases outside the gene matches: 4. CDR1 and CDR2 (germline): SGHRS, YFSETQ. The CDR3 runs to 15 residues. CDR3 in amino acids: CASSRDRGDTDTQYF. For the CDR3, the DNA is TGCGCCAGCAGCCGGGACAGGGGAGACACAGATACGCAGTATTTT.